The rows below give T cell receptor beta chains drawn from one sample of a study of T cell responses to AZD1222 COVID-19 vaccine. Generated by immunoSEQ multiplex PCR, the TCRdb table keeps only in-frame clones and is missing some. Among roughly 130,000 clones, about nine tenths were seen once, and the ten largest hold 0.9% to 1.3%. The sequences come from peripheral blood, collected 28 days after the second AZD1222 dose. The receptors shown here come from an adult who received the AZD1222 COVID-19 vaccine. Both conserved end residues are part of each CDR3. D genes are given only for firm matches. Rows give clone size only sometimes, using once, few, many, or a class for an expanded clone.

TRBV18	.	TRBJ1-3	.	CASSQGPNSGNTIYF	TGTGCCAGCTCACAGGGGCCGAACTCTGGAAACACCATATATTTT
TRBV23-1	TRBD1	TRBJ2-3	.	CASSQIETGNISTDTQYF	TGCGCCAGCAGTCAAATCGAGACAGGGAATATCTCTACAGATACGCAGTATTTT
TRBV14	.	TRBJ1-3	.	CASSPGGPGNGNTIYF	TGTGCCAGCAGCCCCGGCGGGCCAGGGAATGGAAACACCATATATTTT
TRBV19	.	TRBJ2-4	.	CASSGQPLKNIQYF	TGTGCCAGTAGTGGACAGCCATTAAAAAACATTCAGTACTTC
TRBV7-2	.	TRBJ1-5	.	CASSLKGGDNQPQHF	TGTGCCAGCAGCTTGAAGGGCGGAGACAATCAGCCCCAGCATTTT
TRBV6-5	TRBD1	TRBJ2-1	.	CASKTGDSDNEQFF	TGTGCCAGCAAGACAGGGGACAGCGACAATGAGCAGTTCTTC
TRBV2	.	TRBJ1-1	.	CASIQGANTEAFF	TGTGCCAGCATTCAGGGAGCCAACACTGAAGCTTTCTTT
TRBV6-1	.	TRBJ1-1	once	CASSEVVTLNTEAFF	TGTGCCAGCAGTGAAGTTGTCACATTGAACACTGAAGCTTTCTTT
TRBV5-6	TRBD1	TRBJ2-7	.	CASSRVTTGGSYEQYF	TGTGCCAGCTCGCGAGTCACGACAGGGGGGTCCTACGAGCAGTACTTC
TRBV30	.	TRBJ2-4	.	CAWNRGLAKNIQYF	TGTGCCTGGAATCGGGGCCTAGCCAAAAACATTCAGTACTTC
TRBV5-1	TRBD2	TRBJ2-1	.	CASSLALLAANNEQFF	TGCGCCAGCAGCTTGGCCCTTCTAGCGGCTAACAATGAGCAGTTCTTC
TRBV5-1	TRBD1	TRBJ1-1	.	CASSLNRGVEAFF	TGCGCCAGCAGCTTGAACAGGGGTGTTGAAGCTTTCTTT
TRBV7-8	TRBD2	TRBJ2-7	.	CASSLEVGGTYF	TGTGCCAGCAGCTTAGAAGTGGGGGGGACGTACTTC
TRBV15	.	TRBJ1-5	once	CATSLGASNQPQHF	TGTGCCACCAGCCTGGGGGCAAGCAATCAGCCCCAGCATTTT
TRBV7-2	.	TRBJ1-1	once	CASWRSGLGTEAFF	TGTGCATCGTGGAGAAGTGGGTTGGGCACTGAAGCTTTCTTT
TRBV27	TRBD2	TRBJ2-7	once	CASSFGGTSGYEQYF	TGTGCCAGCAGTTTCGGCGGGACTAGCGGCTACGAGCAGTACTTC
TRBV5-1	TRBD2	TRBJ2-7	.	CASSFGLAYEQYF	TGCGCCAGCAGCTTCGGACTAGCCTACGAGCAGTACTTC
TRBV6-5	.	TRBJ1-2	.	CASSYSRFDGYTF	TGTGCCAGCAGTTACTCGAGGTTTGATGGCTACACCTTC
TRBV7-6	.	TRBJ2-7	.	CASSLSPGPNYEQYF	TGTGCCAGCAGCTTATCTCCAGGGCCTAATTACGAGCAGTACTTC
TRBV9	.	TRBJ2-5	.	CASSVEARKQETQYF	TGTGCCAGCAGCGTAGAGGCTAGGAAGCAAGAGACCCAGTACTTC
TRBV29-1	.	TRBJ1-2	.	CSVEGRMGGYTF	TGCAGCGTTGAAGGCAGGATGGGTGGCTACACCTTC
TRBV24-1	.	TRBJ2-1	few	CATSGREKGNEQFF	TGTGCCACCAGTGGACGGGAGAAAGGTAATGAGCAGTTCTTC
TRBV18	.	TRBJ1-1	.	CASSPRQGGGNTEAFF	TGTGCCAGCTCACCGAGGCAGGGTGGAGGGAACACTGAAGCTTTCTTT
TRBV27	TRBD1	TRBJ2-7	.	CASSSMTGGHEQYF	TGTGCCAGCAGTTCGATGACAGGGGGCCACGAGCAGTACTTC
TRBV15	.	TRBJ2-2	.	CATSRQRTGPNTGELFF	TGTGCCACCAGCAGACAGAGGACGGGACCGAACACCGGGGAGCTGTTTTTT
TRBV6-2/TRBV6-3	TRBD1	TRBJ1-1	.	CASSDPGQGSTEAFF	TGTGCCAGCAGTGACCCGGGACAGGGATCGACTGAAGCTTTCTTT
TRBV2	.	TRBJ1-2	.	CASSEGLRYGYTF	TGTGCCAGCAGTGAAGGCCTAAGATATGGCTACACCTTC
TRBV27	.	TRBJ2-5	.	CASSWGHLQETQYF	TGTGCCAGCAGTTGGGGACACCTCCAAGAGACCCAGTACTTC
TRBV30	.	TRBJ2-3	.	CAWSGFGAQYF	TGTGCCTGGAGTGGCTTCGGGGCGCAGTATTTT
TRBV7-3	.	TRBJ2-1	.	CASSLQGRALHNEQFF	TGTGCCAGCAGCTTACAGGGGCGGGCCTTACACAATGAGCAGTTCTTC
TRBV2	.	TRBJ1-5	once	CASSRSIRDQPQHF	TGTGCCAGCAGCAGGTCGATTCGGGATCAGCCCCAGCATTTT
TRBV11-1	.	TRBJ1-4	.	CASSGGGSTNEKLFF	TGTGCCAGCAGCGGAGGGGGGTCAACTAATGAAAAACTGTTTTTT
TRBV9	.	TRBJ2-1	.	CASSVGAWAKYNEQFF	TGTGCCAGCAGCGTAGGGGCCTGGGCAAAATACAATGAGCAGTTCTTC
TRBV25-1	TRBD1	TRBJ1-1	.	CASSADRANTEAFF	TGTGCCAGCAGTGCTGACAGGGCAAACACTGAAGCTTTCTTT
TRBV3-1/TRBV3-2	TRBD1	TRBJ1-1	.	CASSRGTGGRAFF	TGTGCCAGCAGCCGGGGAACAGGGGGCAGAGCTTTCTTT
TRBV5-5	.	TRBJ1-1	.	CASSLDRQPRREAFF	TGTGCCAGCAGCTTGGACAGGCAGCCCCGGAGGGAAGCTTTCTTT
TRBV6-5	.	TRBJ1-1	few	CASRYNLNTEAFF	TGTGCCAGCAGATACAACCTGAACACTGAAGCTTTCTTT
TRBV3-1/TRBV3-2	.	TRBJ1-1	.	CASSYDTEAFF	TGTGCCAGCTCCTATGACACTGAAGCTTTCTTT
TRBV29-1	.	TRBJ2-2	.	CSAGTPGTGELFF	TGCAGCGCCGGGACTCCCGGGACCGGGGAGCTGTTTTTT
TRBV6-5	TRBD1	TRBJ1-2	.	CASRTPGQRNYGYTF	TGTGCCAGCAGAACCCCGGGACAGAGGAACTATGGCTACACCTTC
TRBV6-5	TRBD2	TRBJ2-7	.	CASLALADNSYEQYF	TGTGCCAGCCTTGCACTAGCGGACAACTCCTACGAGCAGTACTTC
TRBV24-1	.	TRBJ1-5	.	CATSPVYSNQPQHF	TGTGCCACCAGTCCGGTGTATAGCAATCAGCCCCAGCATTTT
TRBV7-2	TRBD1	TRBJ1-2	.	CASSFRTGPAYGYTF	TGTGCCAGCAGCTTCCGGACAGGACCCGCCTATGGCTACACCTTC
TRBV19	.	TRBJ1-1	.	CASNGGIEAFF	TGTGCCAGTAATGGGGGGATTGAAGCTTTCTTT
TRBV19	.	TRBJ1-5	.	CASSISQNNQPQHF	TGTGCCAGTAGTATTTCACAGAACAATCAGCCCCAGCATTTT
TRBV4-3	.	TRBJ2-5	.	CASSQDSGPPQETQYF	TGCGCCAGCAGCCAAGATTCAGGGCCACCCCAAGAGACCCAGTACTTC
TRBV29-1	TRBD2	TRBJ2-1	.	CSVFGTSLHSSYNEQFF	TGCAGCGTTTTCGGGACTAGCCTTCATAGCTCCTACAATGAGCAGTTCTTC
TRBV6-1	.	TRBJ1-2	.	CASSETGLGYGYTF	TGTGCCAGCAGTGAAACAGGGCTCGGCTATGGCTACACCTTC
TRBV30	TRBD1	TRBJ2-2	.	CAWSVPGTGNTGELFF	TGTGCCTGGAGTGTCCCCGGGACAGGGAACACCGGGGAGCTGTTTTTT
TRBV24-1	.	TRBJ2-3	.	CATSPQGYEGADTQYF	TGTGCCACCAGTCCCCAAGGCTACGAGGGGGCAGATACGCAGTATTTT
TRBV2	TRBD1	TRBJ1-4	.	CASRGQVATNEKLFF	TGTGCCAGCCGAGGACAGGTTGCAACTAATGAAAAACTGTTTTTT
TRBV15	.	TRBJ1-3	.	CATSRGTSGNTIYF	TGTGCCACCAGCAGAGGAACCTCTGGAAACACCATATATTTT